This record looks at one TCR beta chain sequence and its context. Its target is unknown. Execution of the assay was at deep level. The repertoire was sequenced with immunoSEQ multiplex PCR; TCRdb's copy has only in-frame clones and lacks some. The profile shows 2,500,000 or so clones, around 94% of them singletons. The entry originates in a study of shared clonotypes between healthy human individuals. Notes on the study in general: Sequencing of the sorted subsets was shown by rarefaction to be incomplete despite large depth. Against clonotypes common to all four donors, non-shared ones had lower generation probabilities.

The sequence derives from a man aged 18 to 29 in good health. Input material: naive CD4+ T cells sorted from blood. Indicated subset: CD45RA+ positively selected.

DNA for the CDR3: TGTGCCAGTAGTACAAGCGGACAGGGTGGGAATTCACCCCTCCACTTT. Its translation: CASSTSGQGGNSPLHF. The chain recombines TRBV19 with TRBJ1-6, with 8 positions matching TRBD1. CDR1 is LNHDA, CDR2 SQIVND, per germline (reference sequence). The CDR3 runs 16 residues. With V trimmed by 4 bases and J by 7 bases, 9 bases remained unmatched.